A selection of T cell receptor beta chains follows, all from one sample in a study of tumor-infiltrating lymphocytes in oesophageal squamous cell carcinoma. From the PCR reads, TCRdb called clonotypes with MiXCR, one entry per CDR3 protein. The table includes 24,000 or so distinct CDR3 sequences, about two fifths detected once. Sequenced material: esophageal tumor tissue. The origin of the receptors is a male donor with esophageal squamous cell carcinoma. Each CDR3 is given with its conserved first and last residue. The order of the fields is J gene, clone size, V gene, D gene, CDR3 DNA, CDR3 protein. A D gene is named only where the DNA matches it firmly. Size is stated for part of the rows, as once, few or many counts, or as a class when the clone is expanded.

TRBJ2-1,.,TRBV7-2,TRBD2,TGTGCCAGCAGCTATAAGCGGGGGGGCTGGAATGAGCAGTTCTTC,CASSYKRGGWNEQFF
TRBJ1-4,few,TRBV5-5,TRBD1,TGTGCCAGCAGGACAGGGCTGGCTAATGAAAAACTGTTTTTT,CASRTGLANEKLFF
TRBJ2-3,many,TRBV18,TRBD1,TGTGCCAGCTCACCGGGGACAGCAAGCACAGATACGCAGTATTTT,CASSPGTASTDTQYF
TRBJ1-1,many,TRBV12-3/TRBV12-4,.,TGTGCCAGCAACCAGGGGTGGCGGAACACTGAAGCTTTCTTT,CASNQGWRNTEAFF
TRBJ2-3,.,TRBV7-9,.,TGTGCCAGCAGCTTAGCGCCCCGGAGTCATACGCAGTATTTT,CASSLAPRSHTQYF
TRBJ2-5,.,TRBV18,.,TGTGCCAGCTCACCATTGGGGAATAATTCACCCCTCCACTTC,CASSPLGNNSPLHF
TRBJ2-3,many,TRBV7-7,.,TGTGCTAGCAGCTTTACTAACACAGATACGCAGTATTTT,CASSFTNTDTQYF
TRBJ2-2,.,TRBV11-3,TRBD1,TGTGCCAGCAGCTCGAACAGGGGGCAAGGCGGGGAGCTGTTTTTT,CASSSNRGQGGELFF
TRBJ2-1,.,TRBV6-8,TRBD2,TGTGCCAGCGCGTTGCGGGGGGATTACCAAGAGACCCAGTTCTTC,CASALRGDYQETQFF
TRBJ2-7,.,TRBV6-5,TRBD2,TGTGCCAGCAGATTAATGACTAGCGGTGGGAACAATGAGCAGTACTTC,CASRLMTSGGNNEQYF
TRBJ2-7,once,TRBV6-1,.,TGTGCCAGCAGTTATTACAATGAGCAGTACTTC,CASSYYNEQYF